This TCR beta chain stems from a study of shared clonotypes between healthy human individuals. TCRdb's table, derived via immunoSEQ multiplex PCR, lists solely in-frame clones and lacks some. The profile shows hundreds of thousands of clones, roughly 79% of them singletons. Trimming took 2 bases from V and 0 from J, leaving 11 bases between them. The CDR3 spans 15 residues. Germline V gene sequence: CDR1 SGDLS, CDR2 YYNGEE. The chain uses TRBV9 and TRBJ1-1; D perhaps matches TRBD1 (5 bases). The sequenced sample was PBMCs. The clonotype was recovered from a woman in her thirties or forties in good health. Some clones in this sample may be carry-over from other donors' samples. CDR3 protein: CASSVGPGMNTEAFF. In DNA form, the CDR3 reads TGTGCCAGCAGCGTGGGGCCAGGCATGAACACTGAAGCTTTCTTT.